The next 3 T cell receptor beta chains were all read from a single sample in a study of a mutant IDH1 vaccine in newly diagnosed glioma. This table comes from immunoSEQ multiplex PCR, and its TCRdb copy is limited to in-frame clones, with some not included. The repertoire holds 73,000 or so clones, with approximately 88% as singletons. These TCRs' antigens remain unknown. The time point here: week 35, safety follow-up. Mutant IDH1 20-mer peptide, at 300 ug, made up each vaccine dose, with topical imiquimod. Material: PBMCs, obtained from a glioma patient whose treatment included an IDH1 peptide vaccine. Receptors were obtained from a man between 18 and 29 years old with glioma.

This clone was picked up a small number of times. The rearrangement joins TRBV6-6 to TRBJ1-1; no clear D gene. With 2 bases removed from V and 4 bases from J, the gap between germline ends came to 2 bases. CDR1 is MNHNY and CDR2 is SVGAGI in the germline V gene (reference sequence). The CDR3 covers 11 residues. The CDR3 is CASSYPTEAFF. DNA for the CDR3: TGTGCCAGCAGTTACCCCACTGAAGCTTTCTTT.

The rearrangement uses TRBV30 and TRBJ2-7; D may be TRBD1 (6 bases). Trimming pared 5 bases from V and 3 bases from J, leaving 14 bases between. Germline loops: CDR1 GTSNPN, CDR2 SVGIG (reference sequence). This CDR3 comprises 13 residues. DNA of the CDR3: TGTGCCTGGGGACAGAACTTGGGCTACGAGCAGTACTTC. Protein sequence: CAWGQNLGYEQYF.

V is TRBV7-2 and J is TRBJ1-1; D might be TRBD1 (6 bases). Germline V gives CDR1 SGHTA, CDR2 FQGNSA. The V gene lost 5 bases and the J gene lost 5 bases, with 15 bases spanning the gap. The CDR3 contains 14 residues. The CDR3 DNA reads as TGTGCCAGCAGCGTAACCCAACAGGGAACTGAAGCTTTCTTT. Translating it yields CASSVTQQGTEAFF. Complete variable domain (other parts from reference TRBV7-2 and TRBJ1-1): GAGVSQSPSNKVTEKGKDVELRCDPISGHTALYWYRQSLGQGLEFLIYFQGNSAPDKSGLPSDRFSAERTGGSVSTLTIQRTQQEDSAVYLCASSVTQQGTEAFFGQGTRLTVV.